This record looks at one T cell receptor (beta chain) sequence and its context. The data are from a study of control samples from healthy donors and cancer patients. TCRdb's copy holds only in-frame clones and misses some; the assay was immunoSEQ multiplex PCR. This sample has 60,000 to 85,000 clones, with around 92% found just once. The sequencing sample was made of blood. The clonotype was recovered from a woman in her fifties or sixties in good health.

The chain's CDR3 is CASRTMGGKSEKLFF. Here the CDR3 DNA reads TGTGCCAGTAGAACCATGGGGGGGAAGAGTGAAAAACTGTTTTTT. The chain couples TRBV19 to TRBJ1-4; TRBD1 is a possible D gene (5 bases). In germline, CDR1 is LNHDA, CDR2 SQIVND (reference sequence). Trimming took 6 bases from V and 7 from J, leaving 18 bases between them. The CDR3 length is 15 residues.